Listed below are T cell receptor beta chains from one sample, sequenced in a study of control samples from healthy donors and cancer patients. Generated by immunoSEQ multiplex PCR, the TCRdb table keeps only in-frame clones and is missing some. The sample yields more than 70,000 clones, 94% seen once. Input material: blood. The receptor source for this set is a woman between 25 and 40 years old in good health. The CDR3 runs from the conserved cysteine through the conserved F or W. The D gene is left open where the match is weak. For some rows the clone size is stated as once, few or many, or as a class when expanded; others skip it.

CDR3 DNA,CDR3 protein,clone size,V gene,J gene,D gene
TGTGCCAGCAGCCTCAGGACGGAACGCTCTGGAAACACCATATATTTT,CASSLRTERSGNTIYF,.,TRBV7-3,TRBJ1-3,.
TGTGCCAGCAGTTACGCCCGGGGAGGGACTGAAGCTTTCTTT,CASSYARGGTEAFF,.,TRBV6-6,TRBJ1-1,.
TGTGCCAGCAGTCCTGGGGGCGGCCGTCAGTTCTTC,CASSPGGGRQFF,.,TRBV12-3/TRBV12-4,TRBJ2-1,.
TGTGCCAGCAGGCGGGGACTAGCGGGGGGAGACAATGAGCAGTTCTTC,CASRRGLAGGDNEQFF,.,TRBV28,TRBJ2-1,TRBD2
TGTGCCAGCAGCTTCAGGGGATCGAACACTGAAGCTTTCTTT,CASSFRGSNTEAFF,.,TRBV7-2,TRBJ1-1,.
TGCGCCAGCAGCAAATCGGAGGGGGGTAATGAAAAACTGTTTTTT,CASSKSEGGNEKLFF,few,TRBV5-1,TRBJ1-4,.
TGTGCCAGCTCACCTCGACAGGCACTCTCCTACGAGCAGTACTTC,CASSPRQALSYEQYF,.,TRBV18,TRBJ2-7,.
TGTGCCAGCAGCCAAGAACAATTCACAGATACGCAGTATTTT,CASSQEQFTDTQYF,.,TRBV3-1/TRBV3-2,TRBJ2-3,.
TGTGCCAGCAGCTCCCGCGCCCAAAGGGTGAGGGGAAACACCATATATTTT,CASSSRAQRVRGNTIYF,once,TRBV11-3,TRBJ1-3,.
TGTGCCACCAGCAGAACCGGGACACCCGCACCCCTCCACTTT,CATSRTGTPAPLHF,.,TRBV15,TRBJ1-6,.
TGTGCCAGCAGTGAAATCGGCGCGGGGGGGCAAGAGACCCAGTACTTC,CASSEIGAGGQETQYF,.,TRBV2,TRBJ2-5,TRBD2
TGTGCCAGCTCACCTCAGGCCTCTGGAAACACCATATATTTT,CASSPQASGNTIYF,.,TRBV18,TRBJ1-3,.
TGTGCCAGCACCCCCCGTAGGGCCGGTGGGGGCCCCCGGGATACGCAGTATTTT,CASTPRRAGGGPRDTQYF,.,TRBV7-2,TRBJ2-3,.
TGTGCCAGCAGCAACGGGACAGGGCAAAAGCCCCAGCATTTT,CASSNGTGQKPQHF,.,TRBV6-5,TRBJ1-5,TRBD1
TGTGCCAGCAGTTATAGTGGGACAGGGGTCCTCAATGAGCAGTTCTTC,CASSYSGTGVLNEQFF,.,TRBV6-5,TRBJ2-1,TRBD1
TGTGCCAGCAGCCAACGGAAAGGGGGCTCAGATACGCAGTATTTT,CASSQRKGGSDTQYF,.,TRBV7-9,TRBJ2-3,TRBD1
TGCGCCAGCAGCTTGGATGCAGGGCAGAACTATGGCTACACCTTC,CASSLDAGQNYGYTF,.,TRBV5-1,TRBJ1-2,.
TGTGCCAGCAGCCTACCCGGGACAGGTCTTTCACCCCTCCACTTT,CASSLPGTGLSPLHF,few,TRBV7-8,TRBJ1-6,TRBD1
TGCAGTGCTAGTGGCGGAGGGGGAAAGGGCTACACCTTC,CSASGGGGKGYTF,.,TRBV20-1,TRBJ1-2,.
TGTGCCATCAGTGACCCCCGGGGGACCTCTGGAAACACCATATATTTT,CAISDPRGTSGNTIYF,.,TRBV10-3,TRBJ1-3,.
TGCGCCAAAATCTCGGGGACAGGGGGCCTAAAATATGGCTACACCTTC,CAKISGTGGLKYGYTF,.,TRBV23-1,TRBJ1-2,TRBD1
TGTGCCAGCAGCAAACTAGGACAGGCCGCCAATTCACCCCTCCACTTT,CASSKLGQAANSPLHF,.,TRBV5-4,TRBJ1-6,TRBD1
TGTGCCAGCAGCTTTTCGGCGGGGAAGAGCAATCAGCCCCAGCATTTT,CASSFSAGKSNQPQHF,.,TRBV7-2,TRBJ1-5,.
TGTGCCAGCAGTCAATCGGCTAACTATGGCTACACCTTC,CASSQSANYGYTF,.,TRBV7-9,TRBJ1-2,.
TGTGCCAGCGGACTAGCGGCTGGGGAGCTGTTTTTT,CASGLAAGELFF,.,TRBV12-3/TRBV12-4,TRBJ2-2,TRBD2
TGTGCCAGCAGCCATTGGGACAGGGGGGGGGATACGCAGTATTTT,CASSHWDRGGDTQYF,.,TRBV11-2,TRBJ2-3,TRBD1
TGCGCCAGCAGCTTTGGGGGCTTGGGGGCGGGTAATGAGCAGTTCTTC,CASSFGGLGAGNEQFF,.,TRBV5-1,TRBJ2-1,.
TGTGCCAGTAGTCATCAGGGGAGGCGGATTGTCTCTGGAAACACCATATATTTT,CASSHQGRRIVSGNTIYF,.,TRBV19,TRBJ1-3,.
TGTGCCAGCAGCAAGACAGCCTCTAACTATGGCTACACCTTC,CASSKTASNYGYTF,.,TRBV28,TRBJ1-2,.
TGCGCCAGCAGCCGCGGACAGGACAATGTTTACAATGAGCAGTTCTTC,CASSRGQDNVYNEQFF,.,TRBV5-1,TRBJ2-1,TRBD1
TGTGCCATTACCCCCGGGACCGGGGAGCTGTTTTTT,CAITPGTGELFF,.,TRBV10-3,TRBJ2-2,.
TGTGCCAGCGCGCAGATGCCTACTTTGGGGGAAAAACTGTTTTTT,CASAQMPTLGEKLFF,.,TRBV6-5,TRBJ1-4,.
TGTGCCAGTAGTAACATAAGGACTAGCGGGGGGAACTACAATGAGCAGTTCTTC,CASSNIRTSGGNYNEQFF,.,TRBV19,TRBJ2-1,TRBD2
TGTGCCAGCAGTGATGAGGATCGAAGGCATGGGGTAACCTTC,CASSDEDRRHGVTF,.,TRBV2,TRBJ1-2,.
TGTGCCAGCAGCCTAGGAGGGTGTGCTGAAGCTTTCTTT,CASSLGGCAEAFF,once,TRBV21-1,TRBJ1-1,.